Below, 23 T cell receptor beta chains from the same sample are listed, as sequenced in a study of cytomegalovirus exposure and HLA in healthy donors. The PCR contained 60 Vbeta and 13 Jbeta primers. Generated by immunoSEQ multiplex PCR, the TCRdb table keeps only in-frame clones and is missing some. The sample carries approximately 96,000 clones, about 74% recorded once. Sequencing used PBMCs. The receptor set was obtained from a male donor in good health and CMV-seronegative.

The chain joins TRBV7-6 to TRBJ2-2; D gene ambiguous. V lost 0 bases and J 5 bases, leaving 7 bases between the germline ends. The CDR3 extends over 14 amino acids. Germline values: CDR1 SGHVS, CDR2 FNYEAQ. The CDR3 DNA follows: TGTGCCAGCAGCTTAGCTGGCCAAACCGGGGAGCTGTTTTTT. Residues: CASSLAGQTGELFF.

The chain joins TRBV27 to TRBJ1-1; D possibly corresponds to TRBD1 (6 bases). Germline V CDR1 and CDR2: MNHEY, SMNVEV (reference sequence). Trimming left V 2 bases short and J 1 base short, with 8 bases between. The CDR3 runs 14 residues. DNA for the CDR3: TGTGCCAGCAGTTTACAGGGACAGAACACTGAAGCTTTCTTT. As protein: CASSLQGQNTEAFF.

The chain recombines TRBV9 with TRBJ2-5, with TRBD2 as a possible D gene (6 bases). The V end lost 0 bases, the J end lost 2 bases, and 14 bases lay between the germline ends. In germline, CDR1 is SGDLS, CDR2 YYNGEE. The CDR3 runs 16 residues. The CDR3 region has the DNA TGTGCCAGCAGCGTAGCGGTAGCGGCCCTTCAAGAGACCCAGTACTTC. Residues: CASSVAVAALQETQYF.

The chain couples TRBV19 to TRBJ2-7; 10 bases agree with TRBD2. The CDR3 has 18 amino acids. From germline, CDR1 is LNHDA and CDR2 SQIVND (reference sequence). J gave up 0 bases and V 3 bases, and 11 bases lay outside the gene matches. CDR3 DNA sequence: TGTGCCAGTAGTATTGGGCTAGCGGGAGTAAGTCTCTCCTACGAGCAGTACTTC. Amino acids: CASSIGLAGVSLSYEQYF. Together with reference TRBV19 and TRBJ2-7, the CDR3 gives the full variable domain: DGGITQSPKYLFRKEGQNVTLSCEQNLNHDAMYWYRQDPGQGLRLIYYSQIVNDFQKGDIAEGYSVSREKKESFPLTVTSAQKNPTAFYLCASSIGLAGVSLSYEQYFGPGTRLTVT.

In its sample, this clone was seen a few times. This chain uses TRBV29-1 with TRBJ2-1, with TRBD2 matching 9 bases. Germline loops: CDR1 SQVTM, CDR2 ANQGSEA. V trimming: 3 bases; J trimming: 10 bases; junction bases outside the gene matches: 7. This CDR3 has 13 amino acids. The DNA of the CDR3 is TGCAGCGTTGAGCGGGAGGGAGTAAGGGAGCAGTTCTTC. Residues: CSVEREGVREQFF.

The chain carries TRBV2 and TRBJ2-2; 13 positions match TRBD2. V lost 2 bases to trimming and J lost 6 bases; unmatched junction nucleotides: 12. The CDR3 covers 19 residues. Germline values: CDR1 SNHLY, CDR2 FYNNEI. CDR3 region: CASSETRTSGSGGPGELFF. The CDR3, as DNA: TGTGCCAGCAGTGAAACCCGGACTAGCGGGAGCGGAGGTCCCGGGGAGCTGTTTTTT.

CDR3: CSVGSVSSYEQYF. The CDR3 DNA sequence: TGCAGCGTCGGGAGCGTAAGCTCCTACGAGCAGTACTTC. The rearrangement uses TRBV29-1 and TRBJ2-7, with D maybe TRBD2 (6 bases). Trimming removed 6 bases at V and 0 bases at J, with 12 bases between. This CDR3 is 13 amino acids long. Germline loops: CDR1 SQVTM, CDR2 ANQGSEA.

The rearrangement joins TRBV28 to TRBJ2-1; 10 bases fit TRBD2. The CDR3 totals 14 residues. Germline V lookup: CDR1 MDHEN, CDR2 SYDVKM. Trimming cost V 8 bases and J 7 bases; bases outside gene matches: 8. The DNA of the CDR3 is TGTGCCAGCGATTCTAGCGGGAGTTGGAATGAGCAGTTCTTC. It specifies CASDSSGSWNEQFF.

V gene TRBV5-1 combines with J gene TRBJ2-1; 8 bases map to TRBD1. The V and J ends lost 5 bases and 3 bases, in that order; junction bases with no gene match: 7. Germline-derived CDR1 and CDR2 are SGHRS and YFSETQ. This CDR3 spans 15 amino acids. In DNA form, the CDR3 reads TGCGCCAGCAGGTCTGTTGGACAGGGCTACAATGAGCAGTTCTTC. It specifies CASRSVGQGYNEQFF.

This chain connects TRBV27 to TRBJ2-7; D gene unclear. The CDR3 contains 17 residues. Germline V gene lookup returns CDR1 MNHEY and CDR2 SMNVEV (reference sequence). V gave up 2 bases and J gave up 0 bases, with 17 bases separating them. This CDR3 is CASSLGWVSSSSYEQYF. As DNA, the CDR3 is TGTGCCAGCAGTTTAGGATGGGTTAGCTCCAGCTCCTACGAGCAGTACTTC.

The chain links TRBV5-1 to TRBJ2-5; the D gene is possibly TRBD1 (6 bases). The J call is in doubt because the DNA end fits TRBJ2-7 better. Looked up from germline, CDR1 is SGHRS and CDR2 is YFSETQ. The CDR3 has 15 residues. This CDR3 is CASSLNTGYTYEQYF. The CDR3 DNA follows: TGCGCCAGCAGCCTGAATACAGGGTACACCTACGAGCAGTACTTC.

This clone was seen once. The chain links TRBV5-6 to TRBJ2-7; 13 bases line up with TRBD2. This CDR3 is built from 19 residues. Germline V gene sequence: CDR1 SGHDT, CDR2 YYEEEE. The V segment lost 1 base and the J segment 2 bases; nucleotides outside the gene matches: 12. The CDR3: CASSLTSTGLAGIAYEQYF. Written as DNA, the CDR3 is TGTGCCAGCAGCTTGACGTCGACGGGACTAGCGGGGATAGCCTACGAGCAGTACTTC.

The chain has TRBV5-4 and TRBJ2-1, with TRBD2 matching 10 bases. V dropped 3 bases and J dropped 0; count of bases not matched to a gene: 6. CDR1 is SGHNT, CDR2 YYREEE, per germline (reference sequence). This CDR3 region has 17 residues. DNA of the CDR3: TGTGCCAGCAGCTCGCGGACTAGCGGAGGCTCCTACAATGAGCAGTTCTTC. Encoded protein: CASSSRTSGGSYNEQFF.

The chain uses TRBV30 and TRBJ1-2, with D uncertain. The CDR3 spans 13 residues. Per germline, CDR1 GTSNPN and CDR2 SVGIG (reference sequence). V was cut by 5 bases and J by 5 bases, with 15 bases left in between. CDR3: CAWEGREVYGYTF. Here the CDR3 DNA reads TGTGCCTGGGAGGGTAGAGAGGTTTATGGCTACACCTTC.

V usage is TRBV6-1 and J usage is TRBJ2-7, with 9 nucleotides matching TRBD2. Germline CDR1 MNHNS, CDR2 SASEGT. The length of the CDR3 is 17 residues. Trimming took 1 base from V and 7 from J; bases not matched to a gene: 14. The CDR3 nucleotides are TGTGCCAGCAGTGAAGTGGTGATAGCGGGAGTAGTGAGAGAGCAGTACTTC. As protein: CASSEVVIAGVVREQYF.

The genes are TRBV27 and TRBJ2-7; D gene ambiguous. Per the germline V gene, CDR1 is MNHEY and CDR2 is SMNVEV (reference sequence). The CDR3 spans 15 residues. Trimming shortened V by 0 bases and J by 1 base, and 10 bases separated the two germline ends. The CDR3 region is CASSLSSRESYEQYF. The CDR3 bases are TGTGCCAGCAGTTTATCATCCCGAGAATCCTACGAGCAGTACTTC.

The chain links TRBV5-1 to TRBJ2-6; D ambiguous. CDR3 length equals 13 residues. Germline CDR1 and CDR2: SGHRS and YFSETQ. V lost 3 bases and J 4 bases, leaving 5 bases between the germline ends. CDR3 protein: CASSSEGANVLTF. The CDR3 DNA is TGCGCCAGCAGCTCGGAGGGGGCCAACGTCCTGACTTTC.

V is TRBV5-5 and J is TRBJ2-7; 10 bases agree with TRBD1. The germline V gene has CDR1 SGHKS and CDR2 YYEKEE (reference sequence). The CDR3 runs 16 residues. Trimming at V came to 2 bases and at J to 5 bases, leaving 10 bases not matched to a gene. The CDR3 DNA sequence: TGTGCCAGCAGCTTTTCGGAGGGGACAGGGGTAAACGAGCAGTACTTC. Amino acid sequence: CASSFSEGTGVNEQYF. Looking up the rest from reference TRBV5-5 and TRBJ2-7 gives the full variable domain: DAGVTQSPTHLIKTRGQQVTLRCSPISGHKSVSWYQQVLGQGPQFIFQYYEKEERGRGNFPDRFSARQFPNYSSELNVNALLLGDSALYLCASSFSEGTGVNEQYFGPGTRLTVT.

J is TRBJ2-7 and V is TRBV7-2; TRBD2 aligns across 14 bases. CDR1 and CDR2 from the germline V gene are SGHTA and FQGNSA. The CDR3 is made up of 15 amino acids. The trim removed 5 bases at V and 3 bases at J, leaving 3 bases unmatched. CDR3 in DNA: TGTGCCAGCAGCCGGACTAGCGGGGGGATCTACGAGCAGTACTTC. Protein sequence: CASSRTSGGIYEQYF.

The sample holds one count of this clone. The V call is TRBV4-2, the J call TRBJ2-1; 14 positions agree with TRBD2. CDR1 LGHNA and CDR2 YNFKEQ come from the germline V gene. This CDR3 contains 17 residues. V dropped 3 bases and J dropped 5; count of bases not matched to a gene: 6. CDR3 in DNA: TGTGCCAGCAGCCATGACGGGACTAGCGGGAGCAACAATGAGCAGTTCTTC. It specifies CASSHDGTSGSNNEQFF.

There are a few counts of this clone. The chain is built from TRBV25-1 and TRBJ1-1, with TRBD1 as a possible D gene (5 bases). Trimming took off 7 bases at V and 4 bases at J, with 10 bases between the two ends. The CDR3 runs 12 residues. CDR1 is MGHDK and CDR2 is SYGVNS in the germline V gene. DNA for the CDR3: TGTGCCAGCAAAGGGGTGACCACTGAAGCTTTCTTT. Translation gives CASKGVTTEAFF.

This chain links TRBV11-2 with TRBJ1-2, with TRBD1 as a possible D gene (5 bases). V was trimmed by 0 bases and J by 5 bases, leaving 7 bases between them. CDR1 is SGHAT, CDR2 FQNNGV, per germline. CDR3 length: 13 residues. Here the CDR3 DNA reads TGTGCCAGCAGCTTAGAACGGACATATGGCTACACCTTC. Translation gives CASSLERTYGYTF.

The CDR3 DNA is TGTGCCAGCAGCCAGCGGGGCCGAGACACTGAAGCTTTCTTT. Its translation: CASSQRGRDTEAFF. The V gene is TRBV9, the J gene TRBJ1-1, with D maybe TRBD1 (5 bases). The length of the CDR3 is 14 residues. CDR1 and CDR2 (germline): SGDLS, YYNGEE. The V and J ends lost 4 bases and 3 bases respectively, with 13 bases between them.